The 8 T cell receptor beta chains below all came from one sample that was sequenced in a study of T cell responses to AZD1222 COVID-19 vaccine. This table comes from immunoSEQ multiplex PCR, and its TCRdb copy is limited to in-frame clones, with some not included. The profile shows 110,000 to 150,000 clones, 80% to 90% of them singletons. Sample: peripheral blood, taken on day 0 of AZD1222 vaccination. These receptors were collected from an adult in good health.

The chain joins TRBV27 to TRBJ2-5; 10 nucleotides line up with TRBD2. Looked up from germline, CDR1 is MNHEY and CDR2 is SMNVEV (reference sequence). This CDR3 region has 17 residues. The junction had 10 bases not matched to a gene; V was cut back by 5 bases and J by 1 base. The CDR3 here is CASSLAGVGDGQETQYF. The CDR3, as DNA: TGTGCCAGCAGTCTAGCGGGGGTGGGTGACGGCCAAGAGACCCAGTACTTC.

As DNA, the CDR3 is TGCGCCAGCAGTGAGCTGGTCACCGGGGAGCTGTTTTTT. It encodes CASSELVTGELFF. The chain is built from TRBV10-1 and TRBJ2-2; D uncertain. V was shortened by 2 bases and J by 4 bases, with 5 bases between the two germline ends. The CDR3 covers 13 residues. Per germline, CDR1 WNHNN and CDR2 SYGVQD (reference sequence).

This clone was seen a single time. The chain uses TRBV5-4 and TRBJ2-2; TRBD2 matches 9 bases. The CDR3 loop spans 16 amino acids. The trim removed 4 bases at V and 1 base at J, leaving 5 bases unmatched. CDR1 is SGHNT, CDR2 YYREEE, per germline (reference sequence). CDR3 region: CASSEPSGMNTGELFF. Here the CDR3 DNA reads TGTGCCAGCAGCGAACCTAGCGGGATGAACACCGGGGAGCTGTTTTTT.

The CDR3 is CASSVAGSGGLETQYF. The CDR3, as DNA: TGTGCCAGCAGCGTAGCGGGTAGCGGGGGGCTGGAGACCCAGTACTTC. This sequence joins TRBV9 and TRBJ2-5; 10 positions match TRBD2. The germline gives CDR1 SGDLS, CDR2 YYNGEE. The CDR3 is made up of 16 amino acids. V was pared by 0 bases and J by 5 bases, with 7 bases of the junction left unmatched.

The V call is TRBV2, the J call TRBJ2-5; D is tentatively TRBD1 or TRBD2 (5 bases each). Trimming took 3 bases from V and 4 from J, leaving 9 bases between them. The CDR3 has 13 amino acids. Germline V lookup: CDR1 SNHLY, CDR2 FYNNEI. As DNA, the CDR3 is TGTGCCAGCAGTGACTCAGGGAGAGAGACCCAGTACTTC. It yields the protein CASSDSGRETQYF.

The chain is built from TRBV5-4 and TRBJ2-5; D gene ambiguous. From germline, CDR1 is SGHNT and CDR2 YYREEE (reference sequence). The CDR3 sequence is 12 residues long. V lost 4 bases to trimming and J lost 5 bases, with 9 bases between them. CDR3 DNA sequence: TGTGCCAGCAGCCCCCCCGACGAGACCCAGTACTTC. This sequence encodes CASSPPDETQYF.

The genes are TRBV5-1 and TRBJ1-4; D ambiguous. CDR3 length equals 15 residues. V was shortened by 1 base and J by 3 bases, with 10 bases between the two germline ends. The germline V gene has CDR1 SGHRS and CDR2 YFSETQ. DNA of the CDR3: TGCGCCAGCAGCTTGTGGTCAGGTTCTAATGAAAAACTGTTTTTT. Its protein is CASSLWSGSNEKLFF.

The chain recombines TRBV11-2 with TRBJ1-2; D remains ambiguous. CDR3 size: 17 residues. With 4 bases removed from V and 1 base from J, the gap between germline ends came to 19 bases. Germline CDR1 and CDR2: SGHAT and FQNNGV. CDR3 amino acids: CASSSFPTADRNYGYTF. In DNA, the CDR3 is TGTGCCAGCAGCTCGTTCCCAACAGCCGACCGTAACTATGGCTACACCTTC.